The 20 T cell receptor beta chains given below trace back to one sample, sequenced in a study of ipilimumab plus nivolumab after autologous stem cell transplantation. Profiling relied on immunoSEQ multiplex PCR, and the TCRdb table lists in-frame clones only, not all of them. Of more than 20,000 clones listed, over 65% are singletons. Sequenced material: PBMCs, taken in a trial of ipilimumab plus nivolumab as post-transplant consolidation. The source is a male donor with diffuse large B-cell lymphoma.

The chain employs TRBV10-2 and TRBJ2-7, with TRBD2 as a possible D gene (5 bases). The V end lost 3 bases, the J end lost 9 bases, and 12 bases lay between the germline ends. Germline CDR1 reads WSHSY; CDR2 reads SAAADI. This CDR3 is 12 amino acids long. In DNA form, the CDR3 reads TGCGCCAGCAGTGAACTAGAATCCGCGCAGTACTTC. Amino acid sequence: CASSELESAQYF.

The chain uses TRBV10-1 and TRBJ1-1; the match to TRBD1 covers 10 bases. J was trimmed by 0 bases and V by 6 bases; bases with no gene match: 4. Germline V CDR1 and CDR2: WNHNN, SYGVQD (reference sequence). The CDR3 sequence is 15 residues long. The CDR3 nucleotides read TGCGCCAGCAGAGGACAGGGGGGGTTGAACACTGAAGCTTTCTTT. Protein sequence: CASRGQGGLNTEAFF.

This clone was observed a single time. The chain has TRBV7-9 and TRBJ2-1; 9 nucleotides line up with TRBD2. The germline CDR1 and CDR2 sequences are SEHNR and FQNEAQ (reference sequence). J was trimmed by 4 bases and V by 5 bases; bases with no gene match: 3. This CDR3 is built from 14 residues. As DNA, the CDR3 is TGTGCCAGCAGCCTCACTAGCGGGTACAATGAGCAGTTCTTC. Amino acids: CASSLTSGYNEQFF.

This chain links TRBV6-5 with TRBJ2-3; D is uncertain. CDR1 is MNHEY, CDR2 SVGAGI, per germline. The CDR3 consists of 15 residues. V was clipped by 0 bases and J by 1 base, with 8 bases between them. The CDR3 nucleotides read TGTGCCAGCAGTTACTCGGGTGGAGGCACAGATACGCAGTATTTT. Translation: CASSYSGGGTDTQYF.

This rearrangement joins TRBV2 to TRBJ1-2; 7 bases align to TRBD1. V shed 3 bases, J shed 8 bases, and the junction held 9 bases outside the gene matches. Looked up from germline, CDR1 is SNHLY and CDR2 is FYNNEI. This CDR3 comprises 14 residues. The CDR3 DNA reads TGTGCCAGCAGTGACCGACAGGGACCAGGAGGCTACACCTTC. This codes for CASSDRQGPGGYTF. Based on the CDR3 plus reference TRBV2 and TRBJ1-2, the full variable domain is EPEVTQTPSHQVTQMGQEVILRCVPISNHLYFYWYRQILGQKVEFLVSFYNNEISEKSEIFDDQFSVERPDGSNFTLKIRSTKLEDSAMYFCASSDRQGPGGYTFGSGTRLTVV.

The chain recombines TRBV5-6 with TRBJ1-1; D unresolved. V was shortened by 1 base and J by 1 base, with 8 bases between the two germline ends. This CDR3 spans 14 amino acids. CDR1 and CDR2 (germline): SGHDT, YYEEEE. The CDR3 DNA follows: TGTGCCAGCAGCTTGATGGGCCCGAACACTGAAGCTTTCTTT. It is translated as CASSLMGPNTEAFF.

This clone came up once. The genes are TRBV6-6 and TRBJ1-4, with D unresolved. The CDR3 covers 15 residues. Germline CDR1 reads MNHNY; CDR2 reads SVGAGI (reference sequence). V was clipped by 0 bases and J by 8 bases, with 13 bases between them. CDR3 sequence (DNA): TGTGCCAGCAGTTACTCTTCATCACGTGGGGAAAAACTGTTTTTT. This translates into CASSYSSSRGEKLFF.

V usage is TRBV9 and J usage is TRBJ2-1; TRBD1 matches 8 bases. Trimming at V came to 4 bases and at J to 4 bases, leaving 10 bases not matched to a gene. The CDR3 has 16 amino acids. The germline V gene has CDR1 SGDLS and CDR2 YYNGEE. The CDR3, as DNA: TGTGCCAGCAGCTTCCGGACAGGGACGAGATACAATGAGCAGTTCTTC. Its protein is CASSFRTGTRYNEQFF.

This clone is judged medium-sized. The J gene is TRBJ2-1, the V gene TRBV4-3, with TRBD1 as a possible D gene (6 bases). The CDR3 is 14 residues long. Between the trimmed V and J ends, which lost 7 bases and 3 bases, there was a span of 13 bases. Germline V gene sequence: CDR1 LGHNA, CDR2 YSLEER. The chain's CDR3 is CASTRGWDYNEQFF. For the CDR3, the DNA is TGCGCCAGCACCAGGGGTTGGGACTACAATGAGCAGTTCTTC.

In this sample, this clone turned up a few times. The chain joins TRBV6-5 to TRBJ1-3; 8 nucleotides match TRBD1. Germline V lookup: CDR1 MNHEY, CDR2 SVGAGI. Losses at the gene ends were 6 bases for V and 8 bases for J; bases not matched to a gene: 12. The CDR3 spans 15 residues. In DNA form, the CDR3 reads TGTGCCAGCAGCCAGGACAGGGCTCGGGGAGACACCATATATTTT. Protein product: CASSQDRARGDTIYF.

The V and J genes are TRBV19 and TRBJ1-1; D is possibly TRBD1 (6 bases). With 4 bases removed from V and 1 base from J, the gap between germline ends came to 13 bases. This CDR3 comprises 15 residues. From germline, CDR1 is LNHDA and CDR2 SQIVND (reference sequence). CDR3 nucleotide sequence: TGTGCCAGTAGTACCCCTTGGACAGAGAACACTGAAGCTTTCTTT. It encodes CASSTPWTENTEAFF.

The chain links TRBV19 to TRBJ2-3; D is perhaps TRBD2 (5 bases). In germline, CDR1 is LNHDA, CDR2 SQIVND (reference sequence). The CDR3 is made up of 14 amino acids. Trimming removed 3 bases at V and 5 bases at J, with 12 bases between. The CDR3 DNA is TGTGCCAGTAGTATGGGCTACCGGGGAGATACGCAGTATTTT. Protein: CASSMGYRGDTQYF. Full variable domain (remainder filled in from reference TRBV19 and TRBJ2-3): DGGITQSPKYLFRKEGQNVTLSCEQNLNHDAMYWYRQDPGQGLRLIYYSQIVNDFQKGDIAEGYSVSREKKESFPLTVTSAQKNPTAFYLCASSMGYRGDTQYFGPGTRLTVL.

The chain couples TRBV6-6 to TRBJ1-2; D not certain. CDR3 length: 13 residues. The ends were cut back, 6 bases at V and 1 base at J, with 9 bases in the middle. CDR1 is MNHNY, CDR2 SVGAGI, per germline (reference sequence). CDR3 amino acids: CASRYSFNYGYTF. The CDR3 DNA reads TGTGCCAGCAGGTACAGTTTTAACTATGGCTACACCTTC.

The chain employs TRBV18 and TRBJ2-7; D uncertain. CDR3 length: 15 amino acids. The germline V gene has CDR1 KGHSH and CDR2 LQKENI. The germline V and J ends were trimmed by 3 bases and 0 bases, with 12 bases remaining between them. CDR3 nucleotide sequence: TGTGCCAGCTCACCGTTGGGCAGGAGCTCCTACGAGCAGTACTTC. Translating gives CASSPLGRSSYEQYF.

J is TRBJ1-1 and V is TRBV2; the D gene is possibly TRBD1 (5 bases). V lost 0 bases and J 9 bases, leaving 8 bases between the germline ends. Looked up from germline, CDR1 is SNHLY and CDR2 is FYNNEI. The CDR3 sequence is 12 residues long. CDR3 in amino acids: CASSEAQGKAFF. DNA of the CDR3: TGTGCCAGCAGTGAAGCCCAGGGAAAAGCTTTCTTT.

With regard to this clone: Other DNA sequences in this sample translate to the same CDR3. The J gene is TRBJ2-1, the V gene TRBV20-1; no firm D call. V dropped 4 bases and J dropped 8 bases, with 6 bases sitting between them. The CDR3 has 10 amino acids. The germline gives CDR1 DFQATT, CDR2 SNEGSKA (reference sequence). In DNA form, the CDR3 reads TGCAGTGCTACGCCCGATGAGCAGTTCTTC. Residues: CSATPDEQFF.

V is TRBV6-4 and J is TRBJ1-1, with TRBD1 identical over 7 bases. Germline V lookup: CDR1 MRHNA, CDR2 SNTAGT. Trimming cost V 0 bases and J 4 bases; bases outside gene matches: 2. The CDR3 is 14 residues long. CDR3 sequence reads: CASSDSNRGTEAFF. The CDR3 nucleotides are TGTGCCAGCAGTGACTCTAACAGGGGCACTGAAGCTTTCTTT.

The chain links TRBV18 to TRBJ1-3, with 7 nucleotides matching TRBD1. The length of the CDR3 is 14 residues. Germline lookup yields CDR1 KGHSH and CDR2 LQKENI. V lost 5 bases to trimming and J lost 3 bases; unmatched junction nucleotides: 4. The CDR3: CASSSGQFGNTIYF. The DNA of the CDR3 is TGTGCCAGCTCATCGGGACAGTTTGGAAACACCATATATTTT.

This clone has only a few counts. The V and J genes are TRBV7-2 and TRBJ1-5; the match to TRBD1 covers 7 bases. The CDR3 totals 16 residues. Germline lookup yields CDR1 SGHTA and CDR2 FQGNSA. After removal of 2 bases from V and 6 bases from J, the junction contained 10 bases not matched to a gene. The CDR3 DNA is TGTGCCAGCAGCTTAACCCAAACAGGGGTTGGTCAGCCCCAGCATTTT. Translated, it gives CASSLTQTGVGQPQHF.

This chain links TRBV7-9 with TRBJ2-3; D call uncertain. V was pared by 6 bases and J by 0 bases, with 10 bases between. Germline V gene data show CDR1 as SEHNR and CDR2 as FQNEAQ (reference sequence). The CDR3 covers 14 residues. The CDR3 nucleotides are TGTGCCAGCAGACGGCCAGAAAGCACAGATACGCAGTATTTT. This codes for CASRRPESTDTQYF. The full variable domain, completed using reference TRBV7-9 and TRBJ2-3, is DTGVSQNPRHKITKRGQNVTFRCDPISEHNRLYWYRQTLGQGPEFLTYFQNEAQLEKSRLLSDRFSAERPKGSFSTLEIQRTEQGDSAMYLCASRRPESTDTQYFGPGTRLTVL.